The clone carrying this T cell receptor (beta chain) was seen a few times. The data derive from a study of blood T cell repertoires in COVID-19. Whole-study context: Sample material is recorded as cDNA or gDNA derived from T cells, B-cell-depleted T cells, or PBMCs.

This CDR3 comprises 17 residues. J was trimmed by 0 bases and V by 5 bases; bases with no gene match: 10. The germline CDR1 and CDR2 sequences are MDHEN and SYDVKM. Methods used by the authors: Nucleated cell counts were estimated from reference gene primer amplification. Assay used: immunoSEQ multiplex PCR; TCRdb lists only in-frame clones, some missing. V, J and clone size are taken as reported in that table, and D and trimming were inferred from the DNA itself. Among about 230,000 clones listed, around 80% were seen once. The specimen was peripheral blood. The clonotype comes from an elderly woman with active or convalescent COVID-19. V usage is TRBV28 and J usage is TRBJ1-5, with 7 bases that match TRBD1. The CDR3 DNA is TGTGCCAGCAGTGTAGGACAGGCGCCCTATAGCAATCAGCCCCAGCATTTT. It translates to CASSVGQAPYSNQPQHF. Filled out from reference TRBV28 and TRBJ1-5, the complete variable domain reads DVKVTQSSRYLVKRTGEKVFLECVQDMDHENMFWYRQDPGLGLRLIYFSYDVKMKEKGDIPEGYSVSREKKERFSLILESASTNQTSMYLCASSVGQAPYSNQPQHFGDGTRLSIL.